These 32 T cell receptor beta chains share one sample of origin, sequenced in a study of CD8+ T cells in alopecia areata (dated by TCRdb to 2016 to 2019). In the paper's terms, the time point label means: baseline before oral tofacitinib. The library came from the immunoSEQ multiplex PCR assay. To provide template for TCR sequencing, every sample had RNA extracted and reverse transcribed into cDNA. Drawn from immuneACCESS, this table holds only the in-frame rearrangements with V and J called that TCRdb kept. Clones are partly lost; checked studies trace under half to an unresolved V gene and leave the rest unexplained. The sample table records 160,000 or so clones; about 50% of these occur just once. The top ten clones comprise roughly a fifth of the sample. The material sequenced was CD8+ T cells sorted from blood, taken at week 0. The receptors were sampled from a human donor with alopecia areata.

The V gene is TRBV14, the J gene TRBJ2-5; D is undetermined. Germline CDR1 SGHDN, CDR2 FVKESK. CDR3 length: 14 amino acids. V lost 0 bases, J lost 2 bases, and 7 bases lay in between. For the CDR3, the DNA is TGTGCCAGCAGCCAAGACCTAAAGCAAGAGACCCAGTACTTC. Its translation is CASSQDLKQETQYF. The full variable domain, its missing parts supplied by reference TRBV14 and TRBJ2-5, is EAGVTQFPSHSVIEKGQTVTLRCDPISGHDNLYWYRRVMGKEIKFLLHFVKESKQDESGMPNNRFLAERTGGTYSTLKVQPAELEDSGVYFCASSQDLKQETQYFGPGTRLLVL.

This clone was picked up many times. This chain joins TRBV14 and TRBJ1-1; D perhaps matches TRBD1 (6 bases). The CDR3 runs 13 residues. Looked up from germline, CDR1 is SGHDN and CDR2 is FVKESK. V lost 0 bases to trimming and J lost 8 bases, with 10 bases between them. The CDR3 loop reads CASSQESRGEAFF. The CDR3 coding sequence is TGTGCCAGCAGCCAAGAAAGCAGGGGAGAAGCTTTCTTT.

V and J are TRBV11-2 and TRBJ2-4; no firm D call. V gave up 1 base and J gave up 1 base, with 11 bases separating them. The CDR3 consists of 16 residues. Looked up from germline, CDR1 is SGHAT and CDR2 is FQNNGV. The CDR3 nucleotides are TGTGCCAGCAGCTTAGGGGCGGTGGGGGCCAAAAACATTCAGTACTTC. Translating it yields CASSLGAVGAKNIQYF.

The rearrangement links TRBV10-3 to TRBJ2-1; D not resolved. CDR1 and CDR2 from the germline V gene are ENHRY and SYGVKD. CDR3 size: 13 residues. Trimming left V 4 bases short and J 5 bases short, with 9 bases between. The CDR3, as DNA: TGTGCCATCAGTGTGACTGGGGACAATGAGCAGTTCTTC. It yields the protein CAISVTGDNEQFF.

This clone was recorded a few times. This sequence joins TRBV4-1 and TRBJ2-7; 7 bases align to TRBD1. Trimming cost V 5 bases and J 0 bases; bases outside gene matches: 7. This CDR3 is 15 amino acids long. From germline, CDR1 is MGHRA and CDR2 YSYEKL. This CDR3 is CASSKLQGPSYEQYF. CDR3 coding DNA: TGCGCCAGCAGCAAATTACAGGGGCCCTCCTACGAGCAGTACTTC.

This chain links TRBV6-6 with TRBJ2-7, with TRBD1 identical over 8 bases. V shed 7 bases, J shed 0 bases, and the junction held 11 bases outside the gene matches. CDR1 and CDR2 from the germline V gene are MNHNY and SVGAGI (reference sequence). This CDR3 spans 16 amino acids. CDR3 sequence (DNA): TGTGCCAGCACCGCGACCCGGGACAGGAGCTCCTACGAGCAGTACTTC. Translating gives CASTATRDRSSYEQYF.

CDR3 amino acids: CASSDVLSGYYEQYF. CDR3 sequence (DNA): TGTGCCAGCAGTGACGTCTTGTCAGGGTATTACGAGCAGTACTTC. The chain carries TRBV2 and TRBJ2-7; TRBD1 is a possible D gene (5 bases). CDR1 is SNHLY, CDR2 FYNNEI, per germline. The ends were cut back, 3 bases at V and 4 bases at J, with 16 bases in the middle. This CDR3 contains 15 residues.

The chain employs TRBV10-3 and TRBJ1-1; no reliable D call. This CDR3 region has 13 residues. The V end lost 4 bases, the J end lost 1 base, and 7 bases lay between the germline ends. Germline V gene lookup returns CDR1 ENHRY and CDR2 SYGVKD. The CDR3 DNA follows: TGTGCCATCAGTGGGGCAGAGAACACTGAAGCTTTCTTT. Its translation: CAISGAENTEAFF.

For the CDR3, the DNA is TGTGCCAGCAGCTCCGGGGACGAGCAGTACTTC. Translating it yields CASSSGDEQYF. The chain recombines TRBV13 with TRBJ2-7; a possible D gene is TRBD2 (5 bases). V was cut by 4 bases and J by 5 bases, with 6 bases left in between. CDR3 length equals 11 residues. The germline V gene encodes CDR1 PRHDT and CDR2 FYEKMQ (reference sequence).

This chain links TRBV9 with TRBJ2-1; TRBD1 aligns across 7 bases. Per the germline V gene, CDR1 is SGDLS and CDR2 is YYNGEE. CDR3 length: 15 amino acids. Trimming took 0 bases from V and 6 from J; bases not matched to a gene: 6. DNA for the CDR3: TGTGCCAGCAGCGTAGGAGGCAGGGGGTCCAATGAGCAGTTCTTC. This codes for CASSVGGRGSNEQFF.

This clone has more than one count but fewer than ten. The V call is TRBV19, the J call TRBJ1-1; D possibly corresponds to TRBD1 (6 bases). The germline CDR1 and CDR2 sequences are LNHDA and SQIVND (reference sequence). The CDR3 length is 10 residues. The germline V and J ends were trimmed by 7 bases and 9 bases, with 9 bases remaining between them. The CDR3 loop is CASTGTQAFF. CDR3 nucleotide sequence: TGTGCCAGTACCGGGACACAAGCTTTCTTT.

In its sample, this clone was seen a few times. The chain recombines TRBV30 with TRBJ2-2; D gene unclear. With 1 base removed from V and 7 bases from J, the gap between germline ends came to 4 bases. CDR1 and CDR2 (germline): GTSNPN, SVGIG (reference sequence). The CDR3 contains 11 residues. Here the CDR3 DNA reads TGTGCCTGGAGTGAAGGCGGGGAGCTGTTTTTT. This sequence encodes CAWSEGGELFF.

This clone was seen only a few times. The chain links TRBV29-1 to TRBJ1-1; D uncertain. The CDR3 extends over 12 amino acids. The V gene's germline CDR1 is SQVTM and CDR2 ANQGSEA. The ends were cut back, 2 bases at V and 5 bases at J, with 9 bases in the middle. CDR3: CSVEKGRTEAFF. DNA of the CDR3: TGCAGCGTTGAAAAGGGCAGGACTGAAGCTTTCTTT. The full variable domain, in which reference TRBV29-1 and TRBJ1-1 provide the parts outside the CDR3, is SAVISQKPSRDICQRGTSLTIQCQVDSQVTMMFWYRQQPGQSLTLIATANQGSEATYESGFVIDKFPISRPNLTFSTLTVSNMSPEDSSIYLCSVEKGRTEAFFGQGTRLTVV.

The CDR3 bases are TGCAGCGTTTTGGACCCCCATGGGACTGAAGCTTTCTTT. Translating it yields CSVLDPHGTEAFF. V usage is TRBV29-1 and J usage is TRBJ1-1, with unresolved D. V lost 5 bases to trimming and J lost 5 bases, with 15 bases between them. This CDR3 is built from 13 residues. Germline CDR1 SQVTM, CDR2 ANQGSEA.

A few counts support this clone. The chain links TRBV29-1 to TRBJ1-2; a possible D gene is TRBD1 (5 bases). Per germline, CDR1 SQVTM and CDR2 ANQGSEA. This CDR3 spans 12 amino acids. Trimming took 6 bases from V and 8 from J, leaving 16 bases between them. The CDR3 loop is CSVGDSPEGYTF. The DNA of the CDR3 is TGCAGCGTAGGGGACTCCCCGGAGGGCTACACCTTC.

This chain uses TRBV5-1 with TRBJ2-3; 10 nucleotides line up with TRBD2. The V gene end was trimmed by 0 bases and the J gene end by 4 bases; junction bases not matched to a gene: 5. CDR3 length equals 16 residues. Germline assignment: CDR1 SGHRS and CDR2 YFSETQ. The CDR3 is CASSLGSGGAADTQYF. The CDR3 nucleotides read TGCGCCAGCAGCTTGGGAAGCGGGGGGGCGGCAGATACGCAGTATTTT.

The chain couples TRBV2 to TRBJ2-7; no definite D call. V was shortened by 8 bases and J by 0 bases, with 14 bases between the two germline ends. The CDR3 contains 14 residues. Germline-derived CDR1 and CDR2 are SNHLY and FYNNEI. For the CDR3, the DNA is TGTGCCAGCGATGCAGGTGGGGTCTCCTACGAGCAGTACTTC. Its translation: CASDAGGVSYEQYF.

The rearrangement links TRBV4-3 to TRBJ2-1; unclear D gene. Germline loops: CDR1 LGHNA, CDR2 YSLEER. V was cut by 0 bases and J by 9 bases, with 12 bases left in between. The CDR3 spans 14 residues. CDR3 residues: CASSQDLADPEQFF. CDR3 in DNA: TGCGCCAGCAGCCAAGATTTGGCGGACCCTGAGCAGTTCTTC.

In DNA form, the CDR3 reads TGTGCCAGCAGTTACGGCGTCAATGAGCAGTTCTTC. Translated: CASSYGVNEQFF. The rearrangement links TRBV6-5 to TRBJ2-1; no firm D call. The CDR3 loop spans 12 amino acids. The germline V and J ends were trimmed by 2 bases and 6 bases, with 5 bases remaining between them. Germline V gene sequence: CDR1 MNHEY, CDR2 SVGAGI.

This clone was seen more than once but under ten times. The DNA for the CDR3 is TGCAGCGTTGGTCTGCGGGGAGATACGCAGTATTTT. This encodes CSVGLRGDTQYF. The rearrangement links TRBV29-1 to TRBJ2-3; D may be TRBD2 (6 bases). CDR1 and CDR2 from the germline V gene are SQVTM and ANQGSEA. The CDR3 is 12 amino acids. V lost 4 bases and J lost 5, with 10 bases in between.

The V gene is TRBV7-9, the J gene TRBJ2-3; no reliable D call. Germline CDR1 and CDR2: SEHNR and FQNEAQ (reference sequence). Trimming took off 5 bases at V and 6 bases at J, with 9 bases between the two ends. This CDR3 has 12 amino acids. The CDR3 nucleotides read TGTGCCAGCAGCCCCGGATCCGATACGCAGTATTTT. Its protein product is CASSPGSDTQYF.

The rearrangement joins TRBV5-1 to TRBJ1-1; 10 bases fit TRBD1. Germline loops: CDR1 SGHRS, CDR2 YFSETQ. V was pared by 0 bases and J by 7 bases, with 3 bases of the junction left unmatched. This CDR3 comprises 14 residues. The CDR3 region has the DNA TGCGCCAGCAGCTTGGGACAGGGGGCCCTTGAAGCTTTCTTT. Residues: CASSLGQGALEAFF.

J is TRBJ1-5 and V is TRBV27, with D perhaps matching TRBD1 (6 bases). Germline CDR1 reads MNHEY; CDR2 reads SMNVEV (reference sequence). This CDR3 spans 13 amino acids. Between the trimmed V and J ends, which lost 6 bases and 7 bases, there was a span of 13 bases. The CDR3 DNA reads TGTGCCAGCAGCAGGGGATTCGGGCAGCCCCAGCATTTT. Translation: CASSRGFGQPQHF.

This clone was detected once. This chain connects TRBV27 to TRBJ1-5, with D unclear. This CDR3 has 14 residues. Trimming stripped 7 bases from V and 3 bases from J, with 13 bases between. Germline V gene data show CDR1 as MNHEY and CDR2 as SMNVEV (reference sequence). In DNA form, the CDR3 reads TGTGCCAGCACCCCAACCGGACCCAATCAGCCCCAGCATTTT. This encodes CASTPTGPNQPQHF.

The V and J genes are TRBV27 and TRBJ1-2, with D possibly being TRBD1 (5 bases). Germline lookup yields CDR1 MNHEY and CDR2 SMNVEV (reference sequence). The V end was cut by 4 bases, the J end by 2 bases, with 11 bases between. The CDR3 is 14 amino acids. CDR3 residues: CASSSGGKNYGYTF. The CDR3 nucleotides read TGTGCCAGCAGTTCTGGGGGAAAAAACTATGGCTACACCTTC.

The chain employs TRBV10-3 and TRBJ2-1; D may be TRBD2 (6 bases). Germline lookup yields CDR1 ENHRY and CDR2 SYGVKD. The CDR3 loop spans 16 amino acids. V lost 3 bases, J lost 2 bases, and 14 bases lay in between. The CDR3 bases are TGTGCCATCAGTGACCCGGGACTCCGAGCCTACAATGAGCAGTTCTTC. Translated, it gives CAISDPGLRAYNEQFF.

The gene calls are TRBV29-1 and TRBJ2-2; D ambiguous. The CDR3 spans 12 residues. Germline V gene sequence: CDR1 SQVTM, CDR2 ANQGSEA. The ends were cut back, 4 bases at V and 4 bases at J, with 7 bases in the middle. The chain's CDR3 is CSVGVGTGELFF. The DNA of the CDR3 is TGCAGCGTTGGGGTCGGCACCGGGGAGCTGTTTTTT.

In DNA form, the CDR3 reads TGTGCCAGCAGTGACAGGGGGTCTGGGGCCAACGTCCTGACTTTC. Its translation is CASSDRGSGANVLTF. V and J are TRBV6-1 and TRBJ2-6; TRBD1 matches at 7 bases. Germline assignment: CDR1 MNHNS and CDR2 SASEGT. The CDR3 contains 15 residues. Germline trimming cut 3 bases from V and 1 base from J; bases unmatched to any gene: 0.

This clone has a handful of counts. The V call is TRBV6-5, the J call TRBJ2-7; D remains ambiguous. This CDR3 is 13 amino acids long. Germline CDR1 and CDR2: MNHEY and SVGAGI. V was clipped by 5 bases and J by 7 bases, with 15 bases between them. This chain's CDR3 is CASSEGRPWEQYF. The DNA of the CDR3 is TGTGCCAGCAGTGAAGGACGCCCGTGGGAGCAGTACTTC.

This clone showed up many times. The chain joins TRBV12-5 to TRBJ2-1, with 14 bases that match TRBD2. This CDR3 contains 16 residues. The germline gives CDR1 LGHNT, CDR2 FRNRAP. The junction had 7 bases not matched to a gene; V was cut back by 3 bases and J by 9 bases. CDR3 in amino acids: CASGLRLAGGQSEQFF. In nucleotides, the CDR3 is TGTGCTAGTGGTTTACGACTAGCGGGGGGGCAAAGTGAGCAGTTCTTC.

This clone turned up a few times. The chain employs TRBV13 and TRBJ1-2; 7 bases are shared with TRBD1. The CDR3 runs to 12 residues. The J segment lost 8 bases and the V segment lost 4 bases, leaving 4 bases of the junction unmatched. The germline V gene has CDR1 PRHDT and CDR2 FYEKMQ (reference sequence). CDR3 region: CASSSTGEGYTF. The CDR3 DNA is TGTGCCAGCAGCTCAACAGGGGAAGGCTACACCTTC.

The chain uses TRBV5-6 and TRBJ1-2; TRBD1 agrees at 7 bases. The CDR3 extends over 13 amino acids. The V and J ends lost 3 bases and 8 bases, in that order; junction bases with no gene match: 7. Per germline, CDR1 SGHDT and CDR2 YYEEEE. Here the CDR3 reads CASSSGYRGGYTF. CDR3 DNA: TGTGCCAGCAGCTCGGGTTACAGGGGAGGCTACACCTTC. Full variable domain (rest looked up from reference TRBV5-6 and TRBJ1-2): DAGVTQSPTHLIKTRGQQVTLRCSPKSGHDTVSWYQQALGQGPQFIFQYYEEEERQRGNFPDRFSGHQFPNYSSELNVNALLLGDSALYLCASSSGYRGGYTFGSGTRLTVV.